This entry concerns a single TCR beta chain. What it binds is not known. From 5'RACE with constant-segment primers came TCR alpha and TCR beta cDNA libraries that carried sample barcodes and UMIs. MiXCR was run by TCRdb on the 5' RACE reads, yielding one entry per CDR3 protein. The sample lists around 440,000 distinct CDR3 sequences, 18% seen once, with 9% to 15% in the top ten. V was clipped by 4 bases and J by 4 bases; unmatched bases: 11. In germline, CDR1 is MNHEY, CDR2 SVGEGT. This CDR3 has 16 residues. These data belong to a study of T-cell memory formation after mild COVID-19. General observations from the study: Balance between CD4 and CD8 was seen in clones contracting day 15 to 85, and a CD4+ lean was seen in later expanders. Mostly located in CM and EM were contracting CD4+ clones, with contracting CD8+ clones located in EMRA. Memory sampled before infection contained some responding clones, suggesting cross-reactive memory joined.

The sequence was obtained from an adult woman who had mild COVID-19 (a few samples of this study predate the infection). Cell type and time point are not known. The sample consisted of PBMCs or a T cell subset sorted from them (not recorded which). The gene calls are TRBV6-2 or TRBV6-3 and TRBJ1-2; 8 positions match TRBD1. The CDR3 loop is CASSSPDRARIYGYTF. CDR3 nucleotide sequence: TGTGCCAGCAGTTCGCCGGACAGGGCGAGGATCTATGGCTACACCTTC.